The sequence of this T cell receptor beta chain was determined in a study of T cells in Graves' hyperthyroidism and ophthalmopathy. RNA transcripts gave rise to amplified TCR beta CDR3 regions. TCR CDR3 underwent first-round RT-PCR with the HTBI primer set. TCRdb itself ran the multiplex PCR reads through MiXCR, one entry per CDR3 protein. The sample carries approximately 300,000 distinct CDR3 sequences, about a sixth recorded once. Approximately 10 ml of fresh peripheral blood supplied the PBMCs. Trimming shortened V by 7 bases and J by 4 bases, and 13 bases separated the two germline ends. CDR3 size: 13 residues. This clonotype was seen at least ten times.

The specimen sequenced was blood. This receptor was obtained from an older woman with Graves' ophthalmopathy. The genes are TRBV12-3 or TRBV12-4 and TRBJ1-2; D not resolved. The CDR3 region has the DNA TGTGCCAGCACCCCCCTTCCGGGCTATGGCTACACCTTC. This sequence encodes CASTPLPGYGYTF.